The 26 T cell receptor beta chains below all came from one sample that was sequenced in a study of neoadjuvant anti-PD-1 for oral cavity cancer. Produced via immunoSEQ multiplex PCR; TCRdb's table is partial and in-frame only. The sample has 14,000 or so clones, roughly 70% seen once; the top ten hold less than 3%. Time point denoted: after neoadjuvant nivolumab, at surgical resection. The material sequenced was PBMCs, taken after nivolumab (anti-PD-1) treatment. Receptor source: a person between 40 and 80 years old with oral cavity squamous cell carcinoma.

The genes are TRBV9 and TRBJ2-1; a possible D gene is TRBD2 (6 bases). The germline gives CDR1 SGDLS, CDR2 YYNGEE. V lost 0 bases and J lost 4, with 11 bases in between. The CDR3 covers 15 residues. CDR3 nucleotides: TGTGCCAGCAGCGTAGCCGGGAGTGAGTACAATGAGCAGTTCTTC. This gives the protein CASSVAGSEYNEQFF.

The rearrangement joins TRBV29-1 to TRBJ2-7, with 11 bases aligning to TRBD1. This CDR3 contains 12 residues. Germline V lookup: CDR1 SQVTM, CDR2 ANQGSEA. With 5 bases clipped from V and 6 bases from J, the junction kept 3 bases outside the gene matches. The CDR3 region is CSVTGTGGEQYF. The CDR3, as DNA: TGCAGCGTTACCGGGACAGGGGGCGAGCAGTACTTC.

The rearrangement joins TRBV6-6 to TRBJ2-1; D is perhaps TRBD2 (5 bases). CDR1 and CDR2 from the germline V gene are MNHNY and SVGAGI (reference sequence). V dropped 4 bases and J dropped 7 bases, with 8 bases sitting between them. This CDR3 is 12 amino acids long. The CDR3 region is CASSSGNNEQFF. The DNA for the CDR3 is TGTGCCAGCAGTTCCGGGAATAATGAGCAGTTCTTC.

The chain has TRBV5-1 and TRBJ1-1; D possibly corresponds to TRBD1 (6 bases). CDR3 length equals 14 residues. Germline lookup yields CDR1 SGHRS and CDR2 YFSETQ. The V gene lost 4 bases and the J gene lost 4 bases, with 14 bases spanning the gap. CDR3: CASSQQDSGTEAFF. CDR3 bases: TGCGCCAGCAGCCAACAGGACAGCGGCACTGAAGCTTTCTTT.

This clone was counted between two and nine times. The V gene is TRBV4-1, the J gene TRBJ1-2; D is unresolved. The CDR3 sequence is 15 residues long. Trimming took 1 base from V and 0 from J, leaving 9 bases between them. The germline CDR1 and CDR2 sequences are MGHRA and YSYEKL. The CDR3: CASSQVRLANYGYTF. As DNA, the CDR3 is TGCGCCAGCAGCCAAGTGCGGTTAGCTAACTATGGCTACACCTTC.

This clone was counted between two and nine times. The V and J genes are TRBV9 and TRBJ1-2, with TRBD1 matching over 8 bases. This CDR3 is 14 amino acids long. From germline, CDR1 is SGDLS and CDR2 YYNGEE. V was clipped by 3 bases and J by 3 bases; unmatched bases: 4. CDR3 amino acids: CASSAGQGDYGYTF. CDR3 in DNA: TGTGCCAGCAGCGCTGGACAGGGAGACTATGGCTACACCTTC.

The V call is TRBV25-1, the J call TRBJ1-1; D is undetermined. Germline V gene lookup returns CDR1 MGHDK and CDR2 SYGVNS. CDR3 length: 14 residues. Trimming took off 2 bases at V and 4 bases at J, with 11 bases between the two ends. The CDR3 sequence: CASSEIRESTEAFF. CDR3 coding DNA: TGTGCCAGCAGTGAAATTAGGGAGTCCACTGAAGCTTTCTTT.

This chain connects TRBV29-1 to TRBJ1-4; 7 bases match TRBD1. Germline lookup yields CDR1 SQVTM and CDR2 ANQGSEA. The CDR3 consists of 15 residues. Trimming took 6 bases from V and 8 from J; bases not matched to a gene: 15. The CDR3 protein is CSVRLNRGGGEKLFF. The CDR3 nucleotides read TGCAGCGTCCGCTTGAACAGGGGAGGGGGAGAAAAACTGTTTTTT.

The chain couples TRBV19 to TRBJ1-5; possibly TRBD1 for D (5 bases). Germline loops: CDR1 LNHDA, CDR2 SQIVND (reference sequence). V lost 3 bases and J 2 bases, leaving 11 bases between the germline ends. The CDR3 length is 15 residues. The CDR3 spells CASSIGGYGNQPQHF. The CDR3 DNA follows: TGTGCCAGTAGTATTGGGGGGTACGGCAATCAGCCCCAGCATTTT.

The rearrangement uses TRBV7-8 and TRBJ2-7, with TRBD1 as a possible D gene (7 bases). Germline V gene data show CDR1 as SGHVS and CDR2 as FQNEAQ. This CDR3 region has 15 residues. Trimming removed 0 bases from V and 2 bases from J, with 11 bases in between. This CDR3 reads CASSLAAGQTYEQYF. CDR3 coding DNA: TGTGCCAGCAGCTTAGCGGCGGGACAGACCTACGAGCAGTACTTC.

For the CDR3, the DNA is TGTGCCAGCAGAGGACAGGGGGCTTGGCAGCCCCAGCATTTT. Its protein is CASRGQGAWQPQHF. The J gene is TRBJ1-5, the V gene TRBV28, with 11 bases fitting TRBD1. The junction had 5 bases not matched to a gene; V was cut back by 6 bases and J by 7 bases. CDR3 length equals 14 residues. CDR1 is MDHEN, CDR2 SYDVKM, per germline.

This chain joins TRBV29-1 and TRBJ2-1; 8 bases are a match to TRBD2. CDR3 length: 16 amino acids. Germline CDR1 reads SQVTM; CDR2 reads ANQGSEA. After removal of 1 base from V and 2 bases from J, the junction contained 7 bases not matched to a gene. As DNA, the CDR3 is TGCAGCGTTGAAGCCCCCCAGCGGGAGACCTACAATGAGCAGTTCTTC. Amino acid sequence: CSVEAPQRETYNEQFF.

A single count supports this clone. The chain has TRBV6-5 and TRBJ1-2; tentatively, D is TRBD1 (6 bases). V lost 5 bases and J lost 5, with 15 bases in between. The CDR3 covers 14 residues. Germline CDR1 and CDR2: MNHEY and SVGAGI. CDR3 in DNA: TGTGCCAGCAGTCCGTACACAGGGAGTTATGGCTACACCTTC. Its translation: CASSPYTGSYGYTF.

The rearrangement joins TRBV29-1 to TRBJ2-2, with D hard to call. This CDR3 comprises 14 residues. The V end was cut by 2 bases, the J end by 6 bases, with 13 bases between. The V gene's germline CDR1 is SQVTM and CDR2 ANQGSEA. The CDR3 DNA is TGCAGCGTTGAACCCCCCGGCAGTCCCGGGGAGCTGTTTTTT. This sequence encodes CSVEPPGSPGELFF.

This clone was detected a few times. This rearrangement joins TRBV19 to TRBJ2-5; 11 positions agree with TRBD1. There are 16 residues in the CDR3. V trimming: 4 bases; J trimming: 4 bases; junction bases outside the gene matches: 8. CDR1 is LNHDA, CDR2 SQIVND, per germline (reference sequence). CDR3: CASSTGTGGLVETQYF. In DNA, the CDR3 is TGTGCCAGTAGTACTGGGACAGGGGGGCTGGTAGAGACCCAGTACTTC.

CDR3 region: CASSLSGTSTDTQYF. CDR3 bases: TGTGCCAGCAGTTTATCTGGGACTAGCACAGATACGCAGTATTTT. The chain links TRBV28 to TRBJ2-3; a possible D gene is TRBD2 (6 bases). Trimming left V 1 base short and J 0 bases short, with 8 bases between. Germline CDR1 MDHEN, CDR2 SYDVKM. This CDR3 is 15 amino acids long.

This clone turned up a few times. The V call is TRBV18, the J call TRBJ2-5; a weak D match, TRBD2 (6 bases). The CDR3 has 14 amino acids. V lost 1 base to trimming and J lost 5 bases, with 11 bases between them. Germline loops: CDR1 KGHSH, CDR2 LQKENI. DNA of the CDR3: TGTGCCAGCTCACCACGACGGGGGACCGAGACCCAGTACTTC. This encodes CASSPRRGTETQYF.

This clone has more than one count but fewer than ten. This chain links TRBV11-2 with TRBJ2-5, with no clear D. This CDR3 is built from 12 residues. The germline gives CDR1 SGHAT, CDR2 FQNNGV. V was trimmed by 3 bases and J by 3 bases, leaving 5 bases between them. CDR3 amino acids: CASSFQEETQYF. Here the CDR3 DNA reads TGTGCCAGCAGCTTCCAGGAAGAGACCCAGTACTTC.

V usage is TRBV10-3 and J usage is TRBJ2-1, with D tentatively TRBD2 (7 bases). CDR1 ENHRY and CDR2 SYGVKD come from the germline V gene. CDR3 length: 14 residues. The V end lost 10 bases, the J end lost 7 bases, and 20 bases lay between the germline ends. This chain's CDR3 is CATAGAGGQNEQFF. The DNA of the CDR3 is TGTGCCACCGCGGGGGCTGGGGGTCAGAATGAGCAGTTCTTC.

Only a few counts were recorded for this clone. The chain joins TRBV10-3 to TRBJ2-7, with D perhaps TRBD1 (5 bases). The germline V gene has CDR1 ENHRY and CDR2 SYGVKD. Deletions cut 5 bases from V and 7 bases from J, with 21 bases between. The CDR3 has 15 residues. For the CDR3, the DNA is TGTGCCATCAGTTTAGACAGCATCAACCTTTTGGAGCAGTACTTC. Protein sequence: CAISLDSINLLEQYF.

This clone has just a few counts. The chain uses TRBV28 and TRBJ2-7, with D perhaps being TRBD1 or TRBD2 (6 bases each). The length of the CDR3 is 13 residues. The germline V gene has CDR1 MDHEN and CDR2 SYDVKM. Trimming removed 6 bases at V and 2 bases at J, with 11 bases between. CDR3 sequence: CASRGASAYEQYF. The CDR3 DNA reads TGTGCCAGCAGGGGGGCTAGCGCCTACGAGCAGTACTTC.

The chain is built from TRBV28 and TRBJ2-7, with 9 bases lining up with TRBD1. The J segment lost 3 bases and the V segment lost 3 bases, leaving 3 bases of the junction unmatched. The CDR3 totals 14 residues. Germline V gives CDR1 MDHEN, CDR2 SYDVKM. As DNA, the CDR3 is TGTGCCAGCAGTTTTTTGGGACAGGGCTACGAGCAGTACTTC. Translated, it gives CASSFLGQGYEQYF.

This chain links TRBV5-6 with TRBJ1-2, with TRBD1 matching over 7 bases. This CDR3 has 16 residues. V lost 2 bases, J lost 8 bases, and 15 bases stayed unmatched. CDR1 SGHDT and CDR2 YYEEEE come from the germline V gene. The CDR3 sequence is CASSLGQAGSVRGYTF. For the CDR3, the DNA is TGTGCCAGCAGCTTAGGACAGGCAGGATCCGTTAGGGGCTACACCTTC.

The chain carries TRBV10-3 and TRBJ2-5; D is unclear. Between the trimmed V and J ends, which lost 0 bases and 2 bases, there was a span of 10 bases. The CDR3 length is 15 residues. Looked up from germline, CDR1 is ENHRY and CDR2 is SYGVKD. For the CDR3, the DNA is TGTGCCATCAGTGAGTCGGGTACTTCACAAGAGACCCAGTACTTC. It yields the protein CAISESGTSQETQYF.

The gene calls are TRBV6-4 and TRBJ2-3; 8 positions match TRBD1. V trimming: 8 bases; J trimming: 4 bases; junction bases outside the gene matches: 5. CDR3 size: 13 residues. CDR1 MRHNA and CDR2 SNTAGT come from the germline V gene. CDR3 protein: CASSSQGADTQYF. As DNA, the CDR3 is TGTGCCAGCTCTTCACAGGGGGCAGATACGCAGTATTTT.

The J gene is TRBJ2-7, the V gene TRBV27; D call uncertain. Trimming pared 0 bases from V and 0 bases from J, leaving 6 bases between. This CDR3 is 14 amino acids long. The germline V gene has CDR1 MNHEY and CDR2 SMNVEV (reference sequence). The CDR3 sequence is CASSLSPSSYEQYF. The DNA for the CDR3 is TGTGCCAGCAGTTTATCCCCTAGCTCCTACGAGCAGTACTTC.